This TCR beta chain is drawn from a study of T cell responses to AZD1222 COVID-19 vaccine. Study findings and constraints: Of the AZD1222 recipients, only six or seven were seropositive at baseline.

Note on this clone: Its specificity is unknown.

The CDR3 has 12 amino acids. The V end lost 10 bases, the J end lost 1 base, and 10 bases lay between the germline ends. Germline V gives CDR1 LNHDA, CDR2 SQIVND (reference sequence). Produced via immunoSEQ multiplex PCR; TCRdb's table is partial and in-frame only. Found here are tens of thousands of clones, approximately 90% of them singletons; the top ten hold 6.5% to 9.5%. Analyses pooled second doses at about 4 or about 12 weeks. The V call is TRBV19, the J call TRBJ1-2; D is possibly TRBD1 (6 bases). Here the sequenced sample was peripheral blood, taken 28 days after the second AZD1222 dose. This TCR was recovered from an adult who received the AZD1222 COVID-19 vaccine. CDR3 sequence: CATLDSNYGYTF. The CDR3 coding sequence is TGTGCCACCCTGGACAGTAACTATGGCTACACCTTC. Looking up the rest from reference TRBV19 and TRBJ1-2 gives the full variable domain: DGGITQSPKYLFRKEGQNVTLSCEQNLNHDAMYWYRQDPGQGLRLIYYSQIVNDFQKGDIAEGYSVSREKKESFPLTVTSAQKNPTAFYLCATLDSNYGYTFGSGTRLTVV.